Following are 15 T cell receptor beta chains from one sample sequenced in a study of shared clonotypes between healthy human individuals. Profiled with immunoSEQ multiplex PCR; TCRdb holds only in-frame clones, not every one. Of about 2.4 million clones in the sample, 93% are singletons; the top ten hold about 0.34%. Specimen: naive CD4+ T cells from PBMCs. The subset was: CD45RA+ positively selected. The source is a young man in good health. Some clones in this sample may be carry-over from other donors' samples.

The rearrangement joins TRBV28 to TRBJ2-7, with D unresolved. Trimming removed 6 bases from V and 8 bases from J, with 11 bases in between. The CDR3 length is 11 residues. Germline V lookup: CDR1 MDHEN, CDR2 SYDVKM. The CDR3 DNA reads as TGTGCCAGCAGCCGTGGGCTCCAGCAGTACTTC. Translating it yields CASSRGLQQYF.

This rearrangement joins TRBV7-2 to TRBJ2-1; no definite D call. Deletions cut 3 bases from V and 2 bases from J, with 8 bases between. Germline CDR1 SGHTA, CDR2 FQGNSA. This CDR3 contains 14 residues. In DNA, the CDR3 is TGTGCCAGCAGCTTTTCCCATACCTACAATGAGCAGTTCTTC. It encodes CASSFSHTYNEQFF.

The chain carries TRBV9 and TRBJ2-3; 7 positions agree with TRBD2. Germline V gene data show CDR1 as SGDLS and CDR2 as YYNGEE. This CDR3 is built from 16 residues. With V trimmed by 4 bases and J by 5 bases, 13 bases remained unmatched. This CDR3 is CASSYGGGSGKDTQYF. CDR3 nucleotides: TGTGCCAGCAGCTACGGAGGCGGGAGCGGGAAAGATACGCAGTATTTT.

In its sample, this clone was seen once. The chain has TRBV6-1 and TRBJ2-7; no firm D call. The germline gives CDR1 MNHNS, CDR2 SASEGT. The CDR3 runs to 15 residues. Trimming removed 0 bases at V and 1 base at J, with 10 bases between. Written as DNA, the CDR3 is TGTGCCAGCAGTGAAGCGCTTAAGGGTTCCTACGAGCAGTACTTC. Translation: CASSEALKGSYEQYF.

As to this clone: The same CDR3 is also encoded by other DNA sequences in this sample. The chain joins TRBV7-9 to TRBJ2-3; no reliable D call. Trimming pared 1 base from V and 1 base from J, leaving 6 bases between. Germline V gives CDR1 SEHNR, CDR2 FQNEAQ (reference sequence). CDR3 length equals 14 residues. CDR3 residues: CASSLVVGTDTQYF. The DNA for the CDR3 is TGTGCCAGCAGCTTAGTAGTTGGCACAGATACGCAGTATTTT.

V and J are TRBV7-8 and TRBJ2-1, with 9 bases identical to TRBD1. CDR3 length: 14 amino acids. Losses at the gene ends were 3 bases for V and 10 bases for J; bases not matched to a gene: 7. Germline V gene data show CDR1 as SGHVS and CDR2 as FQNEAQ. The CDR3, as DNA: TGTGCCAGCAGCTTTCCGGGACAGGGTCACGAGCAGTTCTTC. Translation gives CASSFPGQGHEQFF.

This clone has just a few counts. This chain links TRBV6-6 with TRBJ1-1; D is unclear. V was trimmed by 6 bases and J by 1 base, leaving 15 bases between them. The CDR3 totals 15 residues. Germline-derived CDR1 and CDR2 are MNHNY and SVGAGI (reference sequence). The CDR3: CASRPNPTENTEAFF. The DNA for the CDR3 is TGTGCCAGCAGGCCGAACCCTACAGAGAACACTGAAGCTTTCTTT.

The genes are TRBV7-9 and TRBJ2-5; D possibly uses TRBD1 or TRBD2 (5 bases each). This CDR3 is built from 14 residues. V was clipped by 5 bases and J by 7 bases, with 17 bases between them. Per the germline V gene, CDR1 is SEHNR and CDR2 is FQNEAQ (reference sequence). The CDR3 DNA follows: TGTGCCAGCAGCCTCGCCGGGACCGAGGGGACCCAGTACTTC. Its translation: CASSLAGTEGTQYF.

The chain links TRBV27 to TRBJ2-1; D unclear. The CDR3 is made up of 13 amino acids. Germline V gene sequence: CDR1 MNHEY, CDR2 SMNVEV (reference sequence). Trimming pared 6 bases from V and 7 bases from J, leaving 13 bases between. Here the CDR3 DNA reads TGTGCCAGCAGCCCCCCAGGAGAAAATGAGCAGTTCTTC. Protein: CASSPPGENEQFF.

The V gene is TRBV4-1, the J gene TRBJ2-3, with D possibly matching TRBD2 (5 bases). Germline CDR1 MGHRA, CDR2 YSYEKL. This CDR3 has 13 residues. Trimming took 4 bases from V and 8 from J, leaving 13 bases between them. The CDR3 loop is CASSPQAGGTQYF. CDR3 nucleotides: TGCGCCAGCAGCCCCCAGGCGGGTGGTACGCAGTATTTT.

This chain uses TRBV11-2 with TRBJ2-7, with 7 positions matching TRBD1. V dropped 1 base and J dropped 2; count of bases not matched to a gene: 11. The CDR3 is 17 residues long. Germline V gives CDR1 SGHAT, CDR2 FQNNGV. The CDR3 DNA reads as TGTGCCAGCAGCTTAGCGCCAGGGGGTGCAATCCCCTACGAGCAGTACTTC. This sequence encodes CASSLAPGGAIPYEQYF.

The chain combines TRBV30 with TRBJ2-7; no firm D call. The CDR3 consists of 13 residues. Germline CDR1 and CDR2: GTSNPN and SVGIG (reference sequence). V gave up 2 bases and J gave up 4 bases, with 12 bases separating them. CDR3 amino acids: CAWSSIFGYEQYF. As DNA, the CDR3 is TGTGCCTGGAGTTCTATCTTCGGGTACGAGCAGTACTTC.

Details on this clone: Different DNA sequences within this sample yield the same CDR3. The rearrangement joins TRBV14 to TRBJ2-5; D ambiguous. Germline V gene sequence: CDR1 SGHDN, CDR2 FVKESK. CDR3 length: 13 residues. The V end was cut by 0 bases, the J end by 4 bases, with 6 bases between. The CDR3 region has the DNA TGTGCCAGCAGCCAAGATCTAGGAGAGACCCAGTACTTC. Protein: CASSQDLGETQYF.

The sample holds one count of this clone. The chain employs TRBV2 and TRBJ2-2, with D perhaps given as TRBD1 or TRBD2 (7 bases each). The CDR3 loop spans 14 amino acids. V was trimmed by 6 bases and J by 4 bases, leaving 12 bases between them. Per the germline V gene, CDR1 is SNHLY and CDR2 is FYNNEI. As DNA, the CDR3 is TGTGCCAGCAGGGCCAGGGGGGGCACCGGGGAGCTGTTTTTT. Translated, it gives CASRARGGTGELFF. The full variable domain, with the rest looked up from reference TRBV2 and TRBJ2-2, is EPEVTQTPSHQVTQMGQEVILRCVPISNHLYFYWYRQILGQKVEFLVSFYNNEISEKSEIFDDQFSVERPDGSNFTLKIRSTKLEDSAMYFCASRARGGTGELFFGEGSRLTVL.

Only one count was recorded for this clone. The gene calls are TRBV7-9 and TRBJ2-7; D not resolved. Trimming removed 3 bases at V and 2 bases at J, with 14 bases between. This CDR3 is 15 amino acids long. The germline CDR1 and CDR2 sequences are SEHNR and FQNEAQ (reference sequence). This chain's CDR3 is CASSFIQGSAYEQYF. CDR3 sequence (DNA): TGTGCCAGCAGCTTTATTCAAGGCAGTGCCTACGAGCAGTACTTC.